This T cell receptor (beta chain) was sequenced during a study of T cell changes during pregnancy in multiple sclerosis. Repertoires were generated with immunoSEQ multiplex PCR, while TCRdb's copy carries only in-frame clones and drops some. The data contain fewer than 80,000 clones, more than 85% of them singletons. The CDR3 has 14 amino acids. Trimming removed 8 bases from V and 1 base from J, with 14 bases in between. Germline V gene lookup returns CDR1 MNHEY and CDR2 SVGAGI. The sample here was CD4+ T cells from peripheral blood mononuclear cells, taken in the third trimester of pregnancy. J is TRBJ2-5 and V is TRBV6-5; D call uncertain. This clonotype originated in a female donor in good health, enrolled as a control in a pregnancy study. This CDR3 is CASPPRGFQETQYF. CDR3 in DNA: TGTGCCAGCCCCCCTCGAGGCTTCCAAGAGACCCAGTACTTC.